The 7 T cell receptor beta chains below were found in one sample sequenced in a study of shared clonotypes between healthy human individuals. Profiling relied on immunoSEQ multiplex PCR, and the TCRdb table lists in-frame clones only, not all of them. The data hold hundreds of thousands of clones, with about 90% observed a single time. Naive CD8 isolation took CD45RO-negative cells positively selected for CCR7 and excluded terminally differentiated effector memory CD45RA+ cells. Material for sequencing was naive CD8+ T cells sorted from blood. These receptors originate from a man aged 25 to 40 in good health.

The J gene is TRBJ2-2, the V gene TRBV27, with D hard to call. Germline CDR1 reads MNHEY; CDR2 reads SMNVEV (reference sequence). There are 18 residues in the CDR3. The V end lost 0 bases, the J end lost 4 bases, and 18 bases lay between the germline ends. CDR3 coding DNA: TGTGCCAGCAGTTTATCCTACGGTGTAAACGGCCCCACCGGGGAGCTGTTTTTT. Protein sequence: CASSLSYGVNGPTGELFF.

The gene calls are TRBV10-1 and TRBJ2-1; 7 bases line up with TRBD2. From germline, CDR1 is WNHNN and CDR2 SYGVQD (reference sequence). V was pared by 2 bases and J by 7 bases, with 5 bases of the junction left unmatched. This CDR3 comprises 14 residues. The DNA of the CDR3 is TGCGCCAGCAGTGAGGGGCAGGGAGGGAATGAGCAGTTCTTC. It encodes CASSEGQGGNEQFF.

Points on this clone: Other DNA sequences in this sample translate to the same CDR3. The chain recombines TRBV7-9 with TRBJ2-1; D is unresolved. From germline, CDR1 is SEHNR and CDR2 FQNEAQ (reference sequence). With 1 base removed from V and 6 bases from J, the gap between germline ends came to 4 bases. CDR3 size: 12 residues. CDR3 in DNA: TGTGCCAGCAGCTTAGGTGCCAATGAGCAGTTCTTC. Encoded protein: CASSLGANEQFF.

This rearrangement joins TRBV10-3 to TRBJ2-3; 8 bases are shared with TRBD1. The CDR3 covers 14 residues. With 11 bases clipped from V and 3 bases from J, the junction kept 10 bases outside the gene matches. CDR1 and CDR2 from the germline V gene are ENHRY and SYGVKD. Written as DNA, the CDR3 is TGTGCCGCGGCAGGGGGCGGGTGGACAGATACGCAGTATTTT. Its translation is CAAAGGGWTDTQYF.

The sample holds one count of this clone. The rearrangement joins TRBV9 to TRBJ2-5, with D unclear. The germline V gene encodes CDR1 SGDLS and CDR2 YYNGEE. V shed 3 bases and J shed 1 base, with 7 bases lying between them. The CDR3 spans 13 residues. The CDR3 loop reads CASSGPVQETQYF. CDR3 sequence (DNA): TGTGCCAGCAGCGGTCCCGTCCAAGAGACCCAGTACTTC.

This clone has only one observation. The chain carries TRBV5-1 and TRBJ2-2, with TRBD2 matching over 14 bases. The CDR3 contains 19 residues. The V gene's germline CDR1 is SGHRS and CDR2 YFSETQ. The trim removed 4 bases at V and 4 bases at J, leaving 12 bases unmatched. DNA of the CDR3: TGCGCCAGCAGCAAAGGGACTAGCGGGAGAATCGGGGCCACCGGGGAGCTGTTTTTT. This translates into CASSKGTSGRIGATGELFF.

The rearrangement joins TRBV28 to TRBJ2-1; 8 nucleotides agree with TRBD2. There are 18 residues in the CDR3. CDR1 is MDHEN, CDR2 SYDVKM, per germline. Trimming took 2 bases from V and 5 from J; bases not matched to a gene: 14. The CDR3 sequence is CASSLRHISGTSNNEQFF. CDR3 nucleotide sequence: TGTGCCAGCAGTTTAAGACACATCTCCGGGACTAGTAACAATGAGCAGTTCTTC.